These T cell receptor beta chains were read from a single sample in a study of CD8 T cells in ankylosing spondylitis. TCRdb recomputed calls from the 5' RACE reads with MiXCR, one row per CDR3 protein. Of roughly 700,000 distinct CDR3 sequences in the sample, around 20% were seen once. The specimen sequenced was blood, either unsorted or a sorted T cell fraction (not recorded which). These receptors came from a male donor with ankylosing spondylitis. Both conserved end residues are part of each CDR3. Each record gives: D gene, V gene, clone size, CDR3 length, J gene, CDR3 protein, CDR3 DNA. A D gene is named only where the DNA matches it firmly. Where a row states a size, it is once, few, many or the class of an expanded clone; other rows omit it.

TRBD1	TRBV12-3/TRBV12-4	-	15	TRBJ2-7	CASSLSGTGGKEQYF	TGTGCCAGCAGTTTATCCGGGACAGGGGGCAAGGAGCAGTACTTC
-	TRBV7-9	few	16	TRBJ2-1	CASSPPSGSGFNEQFF	TGTGCCAGCAGCCCGCCCTCTGGGTCGGGGTTCAATGAGCAGTTCTTC
-	TRBV6-1	-	14	TRBJ2-3	CASSRGSAPDTQYF	TGTGCCAGCAGTAGGGGTAGCGCTCCAGATACGCAGTATTTT
-	TRBV7-9	-	15	TRBJ2-5	CASTEGVFEQETQYF	TGTGCCAGCACCGAGGGAGTCTTCGAGCAAGAGACCCAGTACTTC
-	TRBV5-5	-	16	TRBJ1-4	CASSLTGSGEGGKLFF	TGTGCCAGCAGCTTGACAGGGTCTGGTGAGGGGGGAAAACTGTTTTTT
-	TRBV24-1	few	14	TRBJ2-3	CATSEDVPGDTQYF	TGTGCCACCAGTGAAGATGTCCCGGGGGATACGCAGTATTTT
TRBD2	TRBV20-1	few	15	TRBJ2-3	CSARTSGGVEDTQYF	TGCAGTGCTAGGACTAGCGGGGGAGTCGAAGATACGCAGTATTTT
-	TRBV3-1	-	14	TRBJ1-1	CASSQDLWGLEAFF	TGTGCCAGCAGCCAAGATCTTTGGGGGCTAGAAGCTTTCTTT
TRBD1	TRBV12-5	-	15	TRBJ2-1	CASGLGQGAQNEQFF	TGTGCTAGTGGTTTGGGACAGGGGGCGCAGAATGAGCAGTTCTTC
TRBD1	TRBV28	-	15	TRBJ2-7	CASSTRDSFHIEQYF	TGTGCCAGCAGTACCCGGGACAGTTTTCATATCGAGCAGTACTTC
-	TRBV6-1	-	14	TRBJ1-2	CASRPLGIRSGYTF	TGTGCCAGCAGACCCCTTGGGATCCGGTCTGGCTACACCTTC
-	TRBV11-2	few	15	TRBJ1-6	CASSLEGRANSPLHF	TGTGCCAGCAGCTTAGAGGGCAGGGCTAATTCACCCCTCCACTTT
TRBD2	TRBV7-9	few	14	TRBJ2-1	CASTTSGIFDEQFF	TGTGCCAGCACAACTAGCGGGATTTTCGATGAGCAGTTCTTC
-	TRBV5-4	-	16	TRBJ1-3	CASSYGGPNSGNTIYF	TGTGCCAGCAGTTATGGAGGACCGAACTCTGGAAACACCATATATTTT
-	TRBV15	few	15	TRBJ1-1	CATSREGLLSTEAFF	TGTGCCACCAGCAGAGAGGGCCTTTTGAGCACTGAAGCTTTCTTT
-	TRBV7-9	-	15	TRBJ1-6	CASSSPGQPGSPLHF	TGTGCCAGCAGCTCCCCCGGGCAACCCGGTTCACCCCTCCACTTT
TRBD1	TRBV7-9	few	16	TRBJ1-4	CASSLEPGQANEKLFF	TGTGCCAGCAGCTTAGAACCGGGACAGGCCAATGAAAAACTGTTTTTT
-	TRBV7-9	many	15	TRBJ2-1	CASSFGASSYNEQFF	TGTGCCAGCAGCTTTGGGGCCAGCTCCTACAATGAGCAGTTCTTC
-	TRBV15	-	14	TRBJ1-6	CATSERAANSPLHF	TGTGCCACCAGCGAGCGGGCAGCTAATTCACCCCTCCACTTT
TRBD2	TRBV4-2	few	16	TRBJ2-7	CASSQAETSGTYEQYF	TGTGCCAGCAGCCAAGCTGAGACTAGCGGGACCTACGAGCAGTACTTC
-	TRBV7-2	-	15	TRBJ2-7	CASSLTIRSSYEQYF	TGTGCCAGCAGCTTAACTATTAGATCCTCCTACGAGCAGTACTTC
-	TRBV7-6	-	15	TRBJ2-7	CASSLDRAPGYEQYF	TGTGCCAGCAGCTTAGACAGGGCTCCGGGCTACGAGCAGTACTTC
TRBD1	TRBV20-1	few	14	TRBJ1-6	CSAGQGSANSPLHF	TGCAGTGCTGGACAGGGTAGCGCCAATTCACCCCTCCACTTT
-	TRBV12-3/TRBV12-4	few	13	TRBJ1-2	CASRRTGTAGYTF	TGTGCCAGCAGACGAACCGGGACTGCCGGCTACACCTTC
-	TRBV4-3	-	13	TRBJ2-3	CASSRKRADTQYF	TGCGCCAGCAGCCGGAAGCGGGCGGATACGCAGTATTTT
-	TRBV7-6	few	15	TRBJ2-7	CASSSPGHSSYEQYF	TGTGCCAGCAGCTCACCAGGACACAGCTCCTACGAGCAGTACTTC
-	TRBV11-2	few	15	TRBJ1-1	CASSPSPGANTEAFF	TGTGCCAGCAGCCCGTCCCCGGGGGCGAACACTGAAGCTTTCTTT